The 26 T cell receptor beta chains below all came from one sample that was sequenced in a study of cytomegalovirus exposure and HLA in healthy donors. Researchers ran the PCR with 60 Vbeta and 13 Jbeta primers. The assay was immunoSEQ multiplex PCR, and TCRdb's table has in-frame clones only and misses some. The data show about 250,000 clones, around 80% seen once. The sample was PBMCs. These receptors were collected from a boy aged 10-17 years in good health and CMV-seronegative.

This chain connects TRBV5-1 to TRBJ1-1, with 9 bases fitting TRBD1. Germline CDR1 is SGHRS and CDR2 is YFSETQ. The trim removed 0 bases at V and 2 bases at J, leaving 5 bases unmatched. The CDR3 extends over 16 amino acids. The CDR3 sequence: CASSLVGQGINTEAFF. The CDR3 bases are TGCGCCAGCAGCTTGGTCGGACAGGGGATCAACACTGAAGCTTTCTTT.

The chain uses TRBV5-4 and TRBJ2-1, with 12 nucleotides matching TRBD2. Unmatched junction bases numbered 1, after V lost 1 base and J lost 5 bases. Germline assignment: CDR1 SGHNT and CDR2 YYREEE (reference sequence). The CDR3 extends over 15 amino acids. In DNA form, the CDR3 reads TGTGCCAGCAGCTTGTCTAGCGGGGGGGACAATGAGCAGTTCTTC. Its translation is CASSLSSGGDNEQFF. Full variable domain (remainder filled in from reference TRBV5-4 and TRBJ2-1): ETGVTQSPTHLIKTRGQQVTLRCSSQSGHNTVSWYQQALGQGPQFIFQYYREEENGRGNFPPRFSGLQFPNYSSELNVNALELDDSALYLCASSLSSGGDNEQFFGPGTRLTVL.

V is TRBV29-1 and J is TRBJ2-7; weak D call: TRBD2 (5 bases). Trimming removed 5 bases from V and 3 bases from J, with 17 bases in between. CDR3 length: 14 amino acids. The germline V gene has CDR1 SQVTM and CDR2 ANQGSEA. CDR3 nucleotide sequence: TGCAGCGTTATCGGAGCGGTGACTGACTACGAGCAGTACTTC. It yields the protein CSVIGAVTDYEQYF.

The rearrangement joins TRBV5-5 to TRBJ2-1; 10 nucleotides line up with TRBD2. Germline V CDR1 and CDR2: SGHKS, YYEKEE (reference sequence). V dropped 0 bases and J dropped 7; count of bases not matched to a gene: 7. The CDR3 has 16 residues. The DNA of the CDR3 is TGTGCCAGCAGCTTGGCCAACCCTAGCGGGAGTAATGAGCAGTTCTTC. It is translated as CASSLANPSGSNEQFF.

A few counts support this clone. A junction end diverges from the germline sequence, so it may reflect a read error. The chain is built from TRBV7-9 and TRBJ1-2, with unresolved D. The germline V gene has CDR1 SEHNR and CDR2 FQNEAQ (reference sequence). The CDR3 covers 14 residues. The CDR3 nucleotides read TGTGCCAGCAGCTTCCCGGCAGCCTCCTATGGCTACAGCTTC. It yields the protein CASSFPAASYGYSF. The full variable domain, rest sourced from reference TRBV7-9 and TRBJ1-2, is DTGVSQNPRHKITKRGQNVTFRCDPISEHNRLYWYRQTLGQGPEFLTYFQNEAQLEKSRLLSDRFSAERPKGSFSTLEIQRTEQGDSAMYLCASSFPAASYGYSFGSGTRLTVV.

V is TRBV7-3 and J is TRBJ2-5, with D perhaps matching TRBD1 (5 bases). V was clipped by 4 bases and J by 2 bases, with 8 bases between them. Germline loops: CDR1 SGHTA, CDR2 FQGTGA. The CDR3 totals 13 residues. The CDR3 DNA is TGTGCCAGCAGCTCCGACAGTCAAGAGACCCAGTACTTC. Translated: CASSSDSQETQYF.

In DNA, the CDR3 is TGTGCCAGCAGCGAGGGAGTAGCGGGGGTGAAAGAGCAGTACTTC. Its protein is CASSEGVAGVKEQYF. The chain carries TRBV9 and TRBJ2-7; 9 nucleotides line up with TRBD2. The length of the CDR3 is 15 residues. Germline CDR1 SGDLS, CDR2 YYNGEE. The ends lost 3 bases at V and 7 bases at J; junction bases unmatched: 11.

The gene calls are TRBV7-6 and TRBJ2-1, with a weak D call TRBD1 (5 bases). Trimming stripped 1 base from V and 0 bases from J, with 13 bases between. CDR3 length: 17 residues. Germline V gene data show CDR1 as SGHVS and CDR2 as FNYEAQ. Written as DNA, the CDR3 is TGTGCCAGCAGCTTAGAACCCCCAGGGTCCTCCTACAATGAGCAGTTCTTC. Protein: CASSLEPPGSSYNEQFF.

V and J are TRBV5-4 and TRBJ2-7, with D possibly being TRBD2 (6 bases). This CDR3 has 14 amino acids. The V gene's germline CDR1 is SGHNT and CDR2 YYREEE (reference sequence). V lost 3 bases, J lost 4 bases, and 14 bases lay in between. CDR3 loop: CASSSPTGVYEQYF. The CDR3 nucleotides are TGTGCCAGCAGCTCCCCTACGGGAGTTTACGAGCAGTACTTC.

The V and J genes are TRBV9 and TRBJ1-2, with a weak D call TRBD1 (5 bases). This CDR3 is 14 amino acids long. CDR1 and CDR2 from the germline V gene are SGDLS and YYNGEE. V lost 4 bases and J lost 4, with 14 bases in between. The CDR3 sequence: CASSPIFDSYGYTF. CDR3 coding DNA: TGTGCCAGCAGCCCCATCTTTGACAGCTATGGCTACACCTTC.

V is TRBV5-5 and J is TRBJ1-3; D uncertain. The CDR3 length is 15 residues. V lost 1 base and J lost 1, with 9 bases in between. The V gene's germline CDR1 is SGHKS and CDR2 YYEKEE (reference sequence). The CDR3 DNA sequence: TGTGCCAGCAGCTTGCAGGACTTATCTGGAAACACCATATATTTT. Translating gives CASSLQDLSGNTIYF. The entire variable domain, with the rest obtained from reference TRBV5-5 and TRBJ1-3, is as follows: DAGVTQSPTHLIKTRGQQVTLRCSPISGHKSVSWYQQVLGQGPQFIFQYYEKEERGRGNFPDRFSARQFPNYSSELNVNALLLGDSALYLCASSLQDLSGNTIYFGEGSWLTVV.

This clone was found a few times. V is TRBV6-5 and J is TRBJ1-3, with D perhaps matching TRBD1 (5 bases). Per germline, CDR1 MNHEY and CDR2 SVGAGI. Trimming removed 0 bases from V and 7 bases from J, with 10 bases in between. This CDR3 has 14 residues. The CDR3 loop reads CASSYSEGLNTIYF. Here the CDR3 DNA reads TGTGCCAGCAGTTACTCGGAGGGACTCAACACCATATATTTT.

J is TRBJ2-1 and V is TRBV6-6; D call uncertain. Trimming stripped 6 bases from V and 7 bases from J, with 13 bases between. There are 13 residues in the CDR3. Germline V gives CDR1 MNHNY, CDR2 SVGAGI (reference sequence). The CDR3 DNA sequence: TGTGCCAGCAGGATAGTTCCGCGGAATGAGCAGTTCTTC. Its protein is CASRIVPRNEQFF.

The chain joins TRBV30 to TRBJ1-1; no clear D. The CDR3 has 12 residues. Germline V gives CDR1 GTSNPN, CDR2 SVGIG (reference sequence). V was cut by 0 bases and J by 11 bases, with 13 bases left in between. This CDR3 is CAWSVGLQLAFF. In nucleotides, the CDR3 is TGTGCCTGGAGTGTAGGCCTACAGCTGGCTTTCTTT.

V is TRBV10-2 and J is TRBJ2-3, with D perhaps matching TRBD2 (6 bases). Germline V gene data show CDR1 as WSHSY and CDR2 as SAAADI. V shed 3 bases and J shed 8 bases, with 21 bases lying between them. The CDR3 loop spans 16 amino acids. The CDR3 region has the DNA TGCGCCAGCAGTGATCCGACTAGGAGCTTACGTAGTACGCAGTATTTT. This sequence encodes CASSDPTRSLRSTQYF.

V is TRBV4-1 and J is TRBJ1-2; TRBD1 is a possible D gene (5 bases). The CDR3 totals 14 residues. V lost 1 base to trimming and J lost 4 bases, with 10 bases between them. Germline CDR1 MGHRA, CDR2 YSYEKL. CDR3 region: CASSQAQGLYGYTF. CDR3 DNA sequence: TGCGCCAGCAGCCAAGCGCAGGGCCTCTATGGCTACACCTTC.

This clone was detected once. V gene TRBV29-1 combines with J gene TRBJ2-5, with 13 nucleotides matching TRBD2. CDR3 size: 15 residues. Germline trimming cut 7 bases from V and 5 bases from J; bases unmatched to any gene: 10. CDR1 is SQVTM, CDR2 ANQGSEA, per germline. CDR3 protein: CSARTSGGPLETQYF. Written as DNA, the CDR3 is TGCAGCGCTCGGACTAGCGGGGGCCCACTCGAGACCCAGTACTTC.

The chain carries TRBV30 and TRBJ1-5, with a weak D call TRBD1 (6 bases). CDR3 length equals 15 residues. Per germline, CDR1 GTSNPN and CDR2 SVGIG (reference sequence). Trimming shortened V by 3 bases and J by 2 bases, and 14 bases separated the two germline ends. The CDR3 reads CAWSRRSGGNQPQHF. As DNA, the CDR3 is TGTGCCTGGAGCCGGCGGTCAGGGGGCAATCAGCCCCAGCATTTT. Filled out from reference TRBV30 and TRBJ1-5, the complete variable domain reads SQTIHQWPATLVQPVGSPLSLECTVEGTSNPNLYWYRQAAGRGLQLLFYSVGIGQISSEVPQNLSASRPQDRQFILSSKKLLLSDSGFYLCAWSRRSGGNQPQHFGDGTRLSIL.

V and J are TRBV5-1 and TRBJ2-5, with 8 bases matching TRBD2. After removal of 0 bases from V and 5 bases from J, the junction contained 12 bases not matched to a gene. The CDR3 runs to 17 residues. Germline-derived CDR1 and CDR2 are SGHRS and YFSETQ. The CDR3 DNA sequence: TGCGCCAGCAGCTTGGCCGGGGGGGCCACACAGGTGGAGACCCAGTACTTC. It codes for CASSLAGGATQVETQYF.

This clone was counted only a few times. Additional DNA sequences in this sample encode the identical CDR3. V is TRBV5-4 and J is TRBJ2-3, with 12 bases lining up with TRBD2. CDR3 length equals 15 residues. The trim removed 2 bases at V and 6 bases at J, leaving 4 bases unmatched. Germline lookup yields CDR1 SGHNT and CDR2 YYREEE (reference sequence). The CDR3 DNA reads as TGTGCCAGCAGCTTTAGGACTAGCGGGGCTGATACGCAGTATTTT. It yields the protein CASSFRTSGADTQYF.

The chain carries TRBV7-2 and TRBJ2-7, with a possible D match to TRBD1 (6 bases). Germline V gene data show CDR1 as SGHTA and CDR2 as FQGNSA. The germline V and J ends were trimmed by 3 bases and 3 bases, with 18 bases remaining between them. The CDR3 totals 16 residues. CDR3 protein: CASSLGGGRGLYEQYF. CDR3 bases: TGTGCCAGCAGCTTGGGTGGAGGCAGGGGCCTCTACGAGCAGTACTTC.

The rearrangement uses TRBV19 and TRBJ1-4, with unresolved D. Trimming removed 4 bases from V and 2 bases from J, with 20 bases in between. Germline V gives CDR1 LNHDA, CDR2 SQIVND (reference sequence). The CDR3 has 18 amino acids. CDR3 coding DNA: TGTGCCAGTAGTACCAGACACCGAGTCGGGAGTACTAATGAAAAACTGTTTTTT. Translating gives CASSTRHRVGSTNEKLFF.

This chain links TRBV30 with TRBJ1-5; D gene uncertain. Per the germline V gene, CDR1 is GTSNPN and CDR2 is SVGIG (reference sequence). CDR3 length: 13 amino acids. Trimming pared 0 bases from V and 6 bases from J, leaving 9 bases between. The CDR3 region has the DNA TGTGCCTGGAGTGTACGATTCGGTCAGCCCCAGCATTTT. Translating it yields CAWSVRFGQPQHF.

This chain links TRBV9 with TRBJ2-4, with D perhaps TRBD2 (6 bases). This CDR3 has 13 amino acids. Germline assignment: CDR1 SGDLS and CDR2 YYNGEE. V gave up 8 bases and J gave up 3 bases, with 12 bases separating them. The chain's CDR3 is CASSPGSKNIQYF. The CDR3 DNA reads TGTGCCAGTAGCCCCGGGAGCAAAAACATTCAGTACTTC.

The J gene is TRBJ1-4, the V gene TRBV18, with unresolved D. Germline assignment: CDR1 KGHSH and CDR2 LQKENI. The CDR3 sequence is 14 residues long. Between the trimmed V and J ends, which lost 3 bases and 8 bases, there was a span of 13 bases. The CDR3 DNA follows: TGTGCCAGCTCACCGGCGGCTATATTAGAAAAACTGTTTTTT. This sequence encodes CASSPAAILEKLFF.

This clone was observed a few times. The chain combines TRBV27 with TRBJ2-7; perhaps TRBD1 as D (5 bases). With 3 bases removed from V and 6 bases from J, the gap between germline ends came to 24 bases. CDR3 length: 17 residues. Per germline, CDR1 MNHEY and CDR2 SMNVEV (reference sequence). CDR3 nucleotide sequence: TGTGCCAGCAGTTTGGGGCAAAGTCCGACCTTAGGCCGCGAGCAGTACTTC. It yields the protein CASSLGQSPTLGREQYF.